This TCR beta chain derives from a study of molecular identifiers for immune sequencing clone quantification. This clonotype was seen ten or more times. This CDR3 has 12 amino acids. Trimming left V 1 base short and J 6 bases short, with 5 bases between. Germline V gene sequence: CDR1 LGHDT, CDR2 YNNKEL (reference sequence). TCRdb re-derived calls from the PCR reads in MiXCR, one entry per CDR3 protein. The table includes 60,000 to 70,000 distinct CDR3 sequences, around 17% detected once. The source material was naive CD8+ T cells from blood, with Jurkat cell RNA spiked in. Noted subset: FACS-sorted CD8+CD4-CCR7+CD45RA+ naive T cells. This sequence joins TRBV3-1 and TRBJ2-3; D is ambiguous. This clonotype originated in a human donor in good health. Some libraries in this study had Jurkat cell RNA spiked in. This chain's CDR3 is CASSQAPDTQYF. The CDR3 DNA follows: TGTGCCAGCAGCCAAGCGCCGGATACGCAGTATTTT.